The 8 T cell receptor beta chains in this list originate from one sample, sequenced in a study of early T cells in non-severe SARS-CoV-2 infection. MiXCR, run by TCRdb on the 5' RACE reads, gives a single entry per CDR3 protein. The table has around 92,000 distinct CDR3 sequences, around 10% seen once. Sequencing used whole blood. The receptors were gathered from an adult who was a healthcare worker with PCR-confirmed SARS-CoV-2 infection or an uninfected control (not recorded which).

The V gene is TRBV19, the J gene TRBJ1-6, with D possibly TRBD1 on 5 matching bases. The CDR3 covers 16 residues. The germline CDR1 and CDR2 sequences are LNHDA and SQIVND (reference sequence). V lost 6 bases, J lost 4 bases, and 16 bases lay in between. This CDR3 is CASSPPGQGYNSPLHF. The CDR3 DNA is TGTGCCAGTAGCCCCCCGGGGCAGGGATATAATTCACCCCTCCACTTT.

This clonotype was seen at least ten times. The chain couples TRBV19 to TRBJ1-5, with D tentatively TRBD1 (5 bases). The germline CDR1 and CDR2 sequences are LNHDA and SQIVND (reference sequence). Between the trimmed V and J ends, which lost 3 bases and 0 bases, there was a span of 12 bases. This CDR3 comprises 16 residues. The CDR3 coding sequence is TGTGCCAGTAGTATCTACGGGGGGAATAGCAATCAGCCCCAGCATTTT. Encoded protein: CASSIYGGNSNQPQHF. The full variable domain, with the rest looked up from reference TRBV19 and TRBJ1-5, is DGGITQSPKYLFRKEGQNVTLSCEQNLNHDAMYWYRQDPGQGLRLIYYSQIVNDFQKGDIAEGYSVSREKKESFPLTVTSAQKNPTAFYLCASSIYGGNSNQPQHFGDGTRLSIL.

This clonotype was seen more than once but under ten times. The genes are TRBV7-2 and TRBJ2-6; 7 nucleotides align to TRBD2. With 5 bases clipped from V and 1 base from J, the junction kept 8 bases outside the gene matches. The CDR3 runs to 17 residues. Germline assignment: CDR1 SGHTA and CDR2 FQGNSA. The CDR3 nucleotides are TGTGCCAGCAGCCCGAGACTCGGGAGGTCTGGGGCCAACGTCCTGACTTTC. It is translated as CASSPRLGRSGANVLTF.

This clonotype appeared a few times. The chain joins TRBV18 to TRBJ1-4; tentative D call: TRBD1 (6 bases). Trimming took off 3 bases at V and 0 bases at J, with 35 bases between the two ends. The CDR3 totals 24 residues. CDR1 and CDR2 (germline): KGHSH, LQKENI. CDR3 bases: TGTGCCAGCTCACCCCGTACTTTGACAGGACACCTTACGACGGAATATGCAACTAATGAAAAACTGTTTTTT. Translating gives CASSPRTLTGHLTTEYATNEKLFF.

The sample holds many counts of this clonotype. CDR3 amino acids: CASSLGQGHEQYF. Written as DNA, the CDR3 is TGTGCCAGCAGCTTGGGGCAGGGCCACGAGCAGTACTTC. V is TRBV5-6 and J is TRBJ2-7; D possibly corresponds to TRBD1 (5 bases). The germline V gene has CDR1 SGHDT and CDR2 YYEEEE. The CDR3 contains 13 residues. V dropped 0 bases and J dropped 5 bases, with 9 bases sitting between them.

This clonotype showed up just a few times. The gene calls are TRBV18 and TRBJ1-6; maybe TRBD1 (6 bases). Trimming took 3 bases from V and 7 from J, leaving 10 bases between them. In germline, CDR1 is KGHSH, CDR2 LQKENI. The CDR3 covers 14 residues. This CDR3 reads CASSPNTGNSPLHF. DNA of the CDR3: TGTGCCAGCTCACCCAATACAGGGAATTCACCCCTCCACTTT.

This clonotype was observed many times. The chain is built from TRBV29-1 and TRBJ2-2; D is ambiguous. The germline CDR1 and CDR2 sequences are SQVTM and ANQGSEA. This CDR3 comprises 12 residues. Between the trimmed V and J ends, which lost 1 base and 3 bases, there was a span of 3 bases. CDR3 DNA sequence: TGCAGCGTTGAAGTCTACACCGGGGAGCTGTTTTTT. As protein: CSVEVYTGELFF.

CDR3 amino acids: CATSDRDRVRSGELFF. DNA for the CDR3: TGTGCCACCAGTGACAGAGACAGGGTGCGGTCCGGGGAGCTGTTTTTT. This chain joins TRBV24-1 and TRBJ2-2; 7 bases are a match to TRBD1. V lost 4 bases and J lost 6; bases outside the gene matches: 10. This CDR3 is built from 16 residues. Germline lookup yields CDR1 KGHDR and CDR2 SFDVKD.